These T cell receptor beta chains were read from a single sample in a study of T cell responses to AZD1222 COVID-19 vaccine. The data were produced by immunoSEQ multiplex PCR, yet TCRdb's version contains in-frame clones alone and is incomplete. The data contain roughly 120,000 clones, 70% to 90% of them singletons. Sequenced material: peripheral blood, taken on day 0 of AZD1222 vaccination. Source of these receptors: an adult in good health. Both conserved end residues are part of each CDR3. Clone size is not always given. Where it is, it says once, few, many or a class for expanded clones.

clone_size v_call cdr3_aa
- TRBV27 CASSFAGLSTEAFF
few TRBV24-1 CATSEHRAGNQPQHF
- TRBV27 CASRDTGGYGYTF
- TRBV5-6 CASSQIQNEQYF
- TRBV6-1 CASSEGYGRGEKLFF
few TRBV30 CASTPGYNSPLHF
- TRBV5-1 CASSSGLGPNTGELFF
- TRBV5-1 CASSPGQGRPSEKLFF
- TRBV6-6 CASSYSGGLSGELFF
- TRBV6-1 CASSDQGAYQPQHF
- TRBV24-1 CATSLGGGDSGRAVNEQFF
- TRBV19 CASSPWEAAGAFF
- TRBV24-1 CATSDNGLAVSTDTQYF
- TRBV7-9 CASSQHGNTEAFF
- TRBV7-2 CASSLAGITDTQYF
- TRBV14 CASSHYDRSAGNTIYF
once TRBV20-1 CSAGDSYGYTF
- TRBV5-4 CASSLGRLTYEQYF
- TRBV7-2 CASSRPPRSDTQYF
- TRBV5-1 CASSLDQGSYNEQFF
- TRBV19 CASSKGRLNEKLFF
- TRBV19 CASSIYHGGYTF
- TRBV24-1 CATSDFRGGGETQYF
- TRBV10-3 CAISESGTGNTIYF
- TRBV5-1 CASSFVDFAASTDTQYF
- TRBV3-1/TRBV3-2 CASSQSNPNSPLHF
- TRBV3-1/TRBV3-2 CASTSILAGGDNEQFF
- TRBV7-2 CASSLVDRLAGGVETQYF
few TRBV6-2/TRBV6-3 CASSTPLQKSLSYF
- TRBV7-6 CASSQGGQVADTQYF
once TRBV3-1/TRBV3-2 CASSQRPRGGNEQFF
- TRBV7-2 CASSLVLAGGTETQYF
once TRBV28 CASALRVTNTEAFF
- TRBV19 CASSTSGGGSQPQHF
- TRBV10-3 CAIRATDNSPLHF
- TRBV5-8 CASSLDWGRKLFF
- TRBV7-9 CASSLSGTGGGETQYF
once TRBV6-2/TRBV6-3 CASSYSTGVRGHQPQHF
once TRBV6-4 CASSDNGRKLFF
- TRBV18 CASSNRDMDTEAFF
once TRBV11-1 CASSLKSGTNYGYTF
once TRBV12-3/TRBV12-4 CASSLRQNQPQHF
- TRBV7-2 CASSSRPLGTNEKLFF
- TRBV27 CASSLRAGTDTQYF
- TRBV13 CASSPTRGNEQFF
- TRBV19 CASSPTGVTEAFF
- TRBV3-1/TRBV3-2 CASSPERGGYTF
- TRBV9 CASSALRVTEAFF
- TRBV24-1 CATSDGARNTEAFF
- TRBV5-1 CASSIGTSGPTDTQYF